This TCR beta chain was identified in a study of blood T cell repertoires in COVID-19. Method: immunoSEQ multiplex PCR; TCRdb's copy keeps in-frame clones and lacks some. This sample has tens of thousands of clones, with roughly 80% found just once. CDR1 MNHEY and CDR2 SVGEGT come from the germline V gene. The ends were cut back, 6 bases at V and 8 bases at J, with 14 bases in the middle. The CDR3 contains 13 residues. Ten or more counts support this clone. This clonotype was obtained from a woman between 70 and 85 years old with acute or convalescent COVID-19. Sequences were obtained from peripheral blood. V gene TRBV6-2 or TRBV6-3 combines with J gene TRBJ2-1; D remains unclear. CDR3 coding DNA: TGTGCCAGCAGCCTTCTCGACCGGGATGAGCAGTTCTTC. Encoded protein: CASSLLDRDEQFF.